One sample yielded the 28 T cell receptor beta chains listed below, sequenced in a study of radiotherapy plus CTLA-4 blockade in lung cancer. Using immunoSEQ multiplex PCR, the repertoire was profiled, and TCRdb retains in-frame clones only, with some absent. The sample consists of about 49,000 clones, approximately 76% of them appearing once. Sequenced material: peripheral blood, taken from a patient treated with radiotherapy plus ipilimumab. The receptors shown here come from a human donor with non-small cell lung cancer who had stable disease on radiotherapy plus ipilimumab.

V gene TRBV4-3 combines with J gene TRBJ1-5; D unclear. CDR1 LGHNA and CDR2 YSLEER come from the germline V gene. The ends were cut back, 1 base at V and 0 bases at J, with 13 bases in the middle. CDR3 length: 17 residues. The CDR3 DNA follows: TGCGCCAGCAGCCAAGGGCCCCACACATATAGCAATCAGCCCCAGCATTTT. As protein: CASSQGPHTYSNQPQHF.

V and J are TRBV18 and TRBJ1-4, with D unresolved. Trimming left V 0 bases short and J 5 bases short, with 7 bases between. This CDR3 has 14 residues. Germline CDR1 KGHSH, CDR2 LQKENI. The CDR3 sequence is CASSPPSGNEKLFF. The CDR3 coding sequence is TGTGCCAGCTCACCACCGAGTGGCAATGAAAAACTGTTTTTT.

The chain employs TRBV6-1 and TRBJ1-1; unclear D gene. There are 15 residues in the CDR3. Germline V lookup: CDR1 MNHNS, CDR2 SASEGT. V lost 6 bases and J 3 bases, leaving 17 bases between the germline ends. The CDR3 DNA reads as TGTGCCAGCAGCCCCCTCGGCGGATCGTACACTGAAGCTTTCTTT. It specifies CASSPLGGSYTEAFF.

The chain combines TRBV6-6 with TRBJ1-2; 8 nucleotides line up with TRBD1. CDR1 and CDR2 (germline): MNHNY, SVGAGI (reference sequence). V was clipped by 2 bases and J by 7 bases; unmatched bases: 9. This CDR3 is 15 amino acids long. In nucleotides, the CDR3 is TGTGCCAGCAGTTACCCGACAGGGGTAGGTGGTGGCTACACCTTC. It translates to CASSYPTGVGGGYTF.

This clone appeared a single time. The chain recombines TRBV6-5 with TRBJ1-1, with TRBD1 matching 7 bases. This CDR3 comprises 15 residues. Germline CDR1 and CDR2: MNHEY and SVGAGI. After removal of 4 bases from V and 5 bases from J, the junction contained 10 bases not matched to a gene. The CDR3 sequence is CASSWGRTGGTEAFF. For the CDR3, the DNA is TGTGCCAGCAGTTGGGGACGGACAGGAGGGACTGAAGCTTTCTTT.

The genes are TRBV30 and TRBJ1-1, with D unclear. From germline, CDR1 is GTSNPN and CDR2 SVGIG (reference sequence). The CDR3 runs 13 residues. V dropped 1 base and J dropped 0 bases, with 6 bases sitting between them. The CDR3 here is CAWSDGVNTEAFF. The CDR3 DNA sequence: TGTGCCTGGAGTGACGGGGTGAACACTGAAGCTTTCTTT.

This clone was detected only once. This chain connects TRBV27 to TRBJ1-2, with 8 bases lining up with TRBD1. The germline gives CDR1 MNHEY, CDR2 SMNVEV (reference sequence). This CDR3 region has 15 residues. With V trimmed by 3 bases and J by 8 bases, 11 bases remained unmatched. The CDR3 sequence: CASSFDDRGTGGYTF. CDR3 sequence (DNA): TGTGCCAGCAGTTTTGATGACAGGGGAACAGGGGGCTACACCTTC.

The V call is TRBV6-5, the J call TRBJ2-7, with 9 bases that match TRBD1. The CDR3 spans 15 residues. Germline V gene sequence: CDR1 MNHEY, CDR2 SVGAGI. The trim removed 4 bases at V and 6 bases at J, leaving 10 bases unmatched. CDR3 loop: CASSSMPGQGIEQYF. CDR3 nucleotide sequence: TGTGCCAGCAGTTCCATGCCGGGACAGGGCATCGAGCAGTACTTC.

The CDR3: CASSLRDPGRGEKLFF. The DNA of the CDR3 is TGTGCCAGCAGCCTCCGGGACCCCGGGCGAGGTGAAAAACTGTTTTTT. The chain has TRBV5-4 and TRBJ1-4; D is perhaps TRBD1 (5 bases). Trimming took off 4 bases at V and 7 bases at J, with 20 bases between the two ends. The CDR3 is 16 residues long. Germline V lookup: CDR1 SGHNT, CDR2 YYREEE (reference sequence).

CDR3 nucleotide sequence: TGTGCCAGCTCACCAGAAAATCGGAACTACAAGAACTATGGCTACACCTTC. This encodes CASSPENRNYKNYGYTF. This chain uses TRBV18 with TRBJ1-2; D uncertain. CDR3 length: 17 amino acids. Trimming removed 2 bases at V and 2 bases at J, with 18 bases between. Germline values: CDR1 KGHSH, CDR2 LQKENI.

The rearrangement links TRBV5-4 to TRBJ2-5; D is possibly TRBD1 (6 bases). CDR1 and CDR2 (germline): SGHNT, YYREEE (reference sequence). V was cut by 4 bases and J by 5 bases, with 12 bases left in between. The CDR3 sequence is 13 residues long. The CDR3 DNA sequence: TGTGCCAGCAGCGTGACAGGTTGGGAGACCCAGTACTTC. Amino acid sequence: CASSVTGWETQYF.

This clone has just one count. The genes are TRBV11-2 and TRBJ1-4; D is ambiguous. The CDR3 runs to 15 residues. CDR1 is SGHAT, CDR2 FQNNGV, per germline. The V end lost 1 base, the J end lost 0 bases, and 6 bases lay between the germline ends. The CDR3: CASSLGVATNEKLFF. Written as DNA, the CDR3 is TGTGCCAGCAGCTTAGGGGTAGCAACTAATGAAAAACTGTTTTTT. Supplemented by reference TRBV11-2 and TRBJ1-4, the full variable domain reads EAGVAQSPRYKIIEKRQSVAFWCNPISGHATLYWYQQILGQGPKLLIQFQNNGVVDDSQLPKDRFSAERLKGVDSTLKIQPAKLEDSAVYLCASSLGVATNEKLFFGSGTQLSVL.

The V and J genes are TRBV11-3 and TRBJ1-1; D ambiguous. In germline, CDR1 is SGHNT, CDR2 YENEEA. Trimming left V 5 bases short and J 7 bases short, with 8 bases between. The CDR3 runs to 11 residues. This CDR3 reads CASSAMDEAFF. The DNA for the CDR3 is TGTGCCAGCAGCGCCATGGATGAAGCTTTCTTT.

The chain is built from TRBV5-1 and TRBJ2-1; 9 bases align to TRBD2. Germline CDR1 reads SGHRS; CDR2 reads YFSETQ. V was clipped by 1 base and J by 4 bases; unmatched bases: 3. The CDR3 has 15 residues. CDR3 loop: CASSLQGLAYNEQFF. Written as DNA, the CDR3 is TGCGCCAGCAGCTTGCAAGGACTAGCGTACAATGAGCAGTTCTTC.

V and J are TRBV2 and TRBJ2-1, with TRBD2 matching 7 bases. This CDR3 has 16 residues. Germline V CDR1 and CDR2: SNHLY, FYNNEI. Unmatched junction bases numbered 13, after V lost 7 bases and J lost 4 bases. CDR3 coding DNA: TGTGCCAGCATTACGAGGCCAGGGCGGGGGTACAATGAGCAGTTCTTC. As protein: CASITRPGRGYNEQFF.

The rearrangement uses TRBV19 and TRBJ1-5, with TRBD1 as a possible D gene (5 bases). There are 15 residues in the CDR3. The V gene lost 6 bases and the J gene lost 3 bases, with 15 bases spanning the gap. CDR1 is LNHDA, CDR2 SQIVND, per germline (reference sequence). The CDR3 DNA reads TGTGCCAGTAGCCCGACTGGGGCTTTCAATCAGCCCCAGCATTTT. It is translated as CASSPTGAFNQPQHF.

J is TRBJ1-1 and V is TRBV11-2; no clear D. V was trimmed by 5 bases and J by 0 bases, leaving 7 bases between them. CDR1 and CDR2 from the germline V gene are SGHAT and FQNNGV. This CDR3 has 13 residues. The CDR3 bases are TGTGCCAGCAGCCGTAAATTGAACACTGAAGCTTTCTTT. Protein: CASSRKLNTEAFF.

This chain connects TRBV10-3 to TRBJ1-1; a possible D gene is TRBD1 (5 bases). Germline CDR1 is ENHRY and CDR2 is SYGVKD. This CDR3 comprises 16 residues. Trimming cost V 6 bases and J 4 bases, with 21 bases left between them. CDR3 nucleotides: TGTGCCATCAGCGCTTCGGACACCGTAGTGAGCACTGAAGCTTTCTTT. Its translation is CAISASDTVVSTEAFF.

This clone was counted between two and nine times. J is TRBJ2-7 and V is TRBV6-5; the D gene is possibly TRBD1 (6 bases). Germline CDR1 and CDR2: MNHEY and SVGAGI. CDR3 length: 10 amino acids. CDR3: CASRGAELKV. The CDR3, as DNA: TGTGCCAGCAGGGGGGCAGAGCTCAAGGTC.

This chain joins TRBV13 and TRBJ2-7; 7 positions match TRBD1. The J call may be incorrect, as the DNA end agrees better with TRBJ2-4. Germline CDR1 PRHDT, CDR2 FYEKMQ (reference sequence). The CDR3 spans 14 residues. The CDR3 loop reads CASSPGTEKNIQYF. CDR3 coding DNA: TGTGCCAGCAGCCCCGGGACAGAAAAAAACATTCAGTACTTC.

The rearrangement joins TRBV19 to TRBJ1-1; no clear D gene. Trimming removed 3 bases from V and 2 bases from J, with 13 bases in between. This CDR3 region has 15 residues. From germline, CDR1 is LNHDA and CDR2 SQIVND (reference sequence). CDR3 sequence (DNA): TGTGCCAGTAGTATTGGGCTCAGCCTTAACACTGAAGCTTTCTTT. It encodes CASSIGLSLNTEAFF.

CDR3 in amino acids: CASSSGGYGYTF. CDR3 DNA sequence: TGTGCCAGCAGCTCAGGAGGCTATGGCTACACCTTC. The chain has TRBV7-2 and TRBJ1-2; D ambiguous. Germline CDR1 is SGHTA and CDR2 is FQGNSA. CDR3 length equals 12 residues. Trimming stripped 4 bases from V and 4 bases from J, with 7 bases between.

This clone came up a few times. The chain carries TRBV30 and TRBJ1-1; D gene unclear. The germline V and J ends were trimmed by 0 bases and 0 bases, with 8 bases remaining between them. Germline CDR1 is GTSNPN and CDR2 is SVGIG (reference sequence). The CDR3 is 14 residues long. The CDR3 loop reads CAWSVGLLNTEAFF. CDR3 nucleotide sequence: TGTGCCTGGAGTGTTGGACTCCTGAACACTGAAGCTTTCTTT.

This chain uses TRBV11-1 with TRBJ1-2; TRBD1 aligns across 7 bases. CDR3 size: 14 residues. V lost 5 bases and J lost 2; bases outside the gene matches: 5. CDR1 is SGHAT and CDR2 is FQDESV in the germline V gene (reference sequence). The CDR3 protein is CASSNHRGNYGYTF. In DNA form, the CDR3 reads TGTGCCAGCAGCAATCACAGGGGAAACTATGGCTACACCTTC. Full variable domain (rest looked up from reference TRBV11-1 and TRBJ1-2): EAEVAQSPRYKITEKSQAVAFWCDPISGHATLYWYRQILGQGPELLVQFQDESVVDDSQLPKDRFSAERLKGVDSTLKIQPAELGDSAMYLCASSNHRGNYGYTFGSGTRLTVV.

This clone was counted a few times. The chain couples TRBV6-5 to TRBJ1-3; D is unclear. The CDR3 loop spans 15 amino acids. The germline V gene has CDR1 MNHEY and CDR2 SVGAGI. Deletions cut 0 bases from V and 2 bases from J, with 8 bases between. CDR3: CASSYSIGPGNTIYF. The CDR3 DNA is TGTGCCAGCAGTTACTCGATAGGTCCTGGAAACACCATATATTTT.

The chain is built from TRBV19 and TRBJ2-3; D ambiguous. The CDR3 runs 15 residues. V lost 3 bases to trimming and J lost 2 bases, with 12 bases between them. CDR1 is LNHDA, CDR2 SQIVND, per germline (reference sequence). The CDR3 nucleotides are TGTGCCAGTAGTATGCGGACGGATGACACAGATACGCAGTATTTT. The encoded protein is CASSMRTDDTDTQYF.

The V gene is TRBV11-3, the J gene TRBJ1-6; D not resolved. CDR3 length equals 15 residues. Trimming took off 0 bases at V and 14 bases at J, with 17 bases between the two ends. CDR1 is SGHNT and CDR2 is YENEEA in the germline V gene. CDR3 in DNA: TGTGCCAGCAGCTTAGATCGGTCGAGCCTTCTAACCCTCCACTTT. This gives the protein CASSLDRSSLLTLHF.

This clone was counted only a few times. The chain employs TRBV6-5 and TRBJ1-3; D not certain. The ends were cut back, 2 bases at V and 0 bases at J, with 11 bases in the middle. The CDR3 contains 16 residues. Germline CDR1 MNHEY, CDR2 SVGAGI. This CDR3 reads CASSYRGPPSGNTIYF. DNA for the CDR3: TGTGCCAGCAGTTACCGAGGACCCCCCTCTGGAAACACCATATATTTT.